This TCR beta chain was sequenced during a study of cytomegalovirus exposure and HLA in healthy donors. This clone was observed a few times. The antigen is unknown. Study results and limitations: Usually a TCR sequence was rare, but some public TCRs were found in many donors.

Germline V CDR1 and CDR2: MNHNS, SASEGT. With V trimmed by 2 bases and J by 1 base, 5 bases remained unmatched. The CDR3 spans 16 residues. Vbeta (60) and Jbeta (13) primers were used in the PCR. Only in-frame clones appear in the TCRdb table, and some are missing; sequencing was by immunoSEQ multiplex PCR. Of some 170,000 clones detected, about 69% appear once; the ten largest clones hold 2% to 2.5%. The chain uses TRBV6-1 and TRBJ1-5, with 7 bases lining up with TRBD1. The sequenced sample consisted of PBMCs. This TCR derives from a human donor in good health. As DNA, the CDR3 is TGTGCCAGCAGTGAATGGAAGGGGGCCAGCAATCAGCCCCAGCATTTT. Translating gives CASSEWKGASNQPQHF.